These 24 T cell receptor beta chains were all obtained from the same sample, sequenced in a study of blood T cell repertoires in COVID-19 (dated by TCRdb to about 2020). Libraries were constructed by the immunoSEQ multiplex PCR assay. TCRdb took this table from immuneACCESS and kept in-frame rearrangements with V and J called. Such tables lack part of the clones; where checked against another copy, unresolved V genes explain under half of the gap, and the rest is unexplained. The sample table lists about 140,000 clones, approximately 82% of them with a count of one. The ten most abundant clones make up 10% to 11% of the sample. The sequenced sample was peripheral blood. These receptor sequences come from a man in his 60s who had recovered from COVID-19.

Comments on this clone: Distinct nucleotide sequences in the sample also encode this CDR3. The chain has TRBV5-1 and TRBJ2-7, with TRBD1 identical over 7 bases. Per germline, CDR1 SGHRS and CDR2 YFSETQ. The ends lost 1 base at V and 3 bases at J; junction bases unmatched: 1. The CDR3 consists of 13 residues. The CDR3 protein is CASSLRQGYEQYF. The CDR3 DNA is TGCGCCAGCAGCTTGAGACAGGGCTACGAGCAGTACTTC.

The V call is TRBV18, the J call TRBJ2-1; D is uncertain. The CDR3 sequence is 17 residues long. Trimming took 2 bases from V and 0 from J, leaving 14 bases between them. CDR1 is KGHSH and CDR2 is LQKENI in the germline V gene. The CDR3 bases are TGTGCCAGCTCACCAAGTTCTTGGTCCAGCTCCTACAATGAGCAGTTCTTC. This codes for CASSPSSWSSSYNEQFF.

This rearrangement joins TRBV28 to TRBJ1-3; D perhaps matches TRBD1 (5 bases). The CDR3 contains 16 residues. V lost 2 bases and J lost 1, with 12 bases in between. Germline CDR1 MDHEN, CDR2 SYDVKM. The CDR3 spells CASSLGLGGSGNTIYF. CDR3 coding DNA: TGTGCCAGCAGTTTAGGGCTGGGGGGATCTGGAAACACCATATATTTT.

This clone occurred a few times. V gene TRBV29-1 combines with J gene TRBJ1-2, with a possible D match to TRBD1 (5 bases). The V and J ends lost 4 bases and 2 bases respectively, with 11 bases between them. The length of the CDR3 is 13 residues. The germline V gene has CDR1 SQVTM and CDR2 ANQGSEA. The CDR3 region has the DNA TGCAGCGTTGTTCGTGGGGGGAACTATGGCTACACCTTC. Encoded protein: CSVVRGGNYGYTF.

This chain uses TRBV5-1 with TRBJ2-7; D remains ambiguous. V lost 4 bases and J 5 bases, leaving 10 bases between the germline ends. Germline CDR1 is SGHRS and CDR2 is YFSETQ. This CDR3 has 12 residues. The CDR3, as DNA: TGCGCCAGCAGCGGCACCCTGGACGAGCAGTACTTC. Translating it yields CASSGTLDEQYF.

The rearrangement uses TRBV6-2 or TRBV6-3 and TRBJ2-7, with TRBD2 matching 8 bases. The CDR3 is 15 amino acids. Trimming removed 6 bases from V and 1 base from J; junction bases left unmatched: 8. CDR1 is MNHEY and CDR2 is SVGEGT in the germline V gene. The CDR3 is CASSRGGSFSYEQYF. The CDR3, as DNA: TGTGCCAGCAGCCGGGGGGGATCGTTTTCCTACGAGCAGTACTTC.

This chain connects TRBV5-8 to TRBJ1-6, with 8 bases matching TRBD1. Germline CDR1 reads SGHTS; CDR2 reads YDEGEE. Trimming removed 4 bases from V and 0 bases from J; junction bases left unmatched: 6. The CDR3 length is 17 residues. CDR3 loop: CASSLRQGSSYNSPLHF. CDR3 coding DNA: TGTGCCAGCAGCCTTAGACAGGGGAGCTCCTATAATTCACCCCTCCACTTT. The variable domain in full, completed from reference TRBV5-8 and TRBJ1-6, reads EAGVTQSPTHLIKTRGQQATLRCSPISGHTSVYWYQQALGLGLQFLLWYDEGEERNRGNFPPRFSGRQFPNYSSELNVNALELEDSALYLCASSLRQGSSYNSPLHFGNGTRLTVT.

The rearrangement joins TRBV7-9 to TRBJ2-1; 14 bases are shared with TRBD2. With 4 bases clipped from V and 5 bases from J, the junction kept 1 base outside the gene matches. This CDR3 comprises 15 residues. Germline CDR1 and CDR2: SEHNR and FQNEAQ (reference sequence). The CDR3 is CASSSGLAGDNEQFF. CDR3 DNA: TGTGCCAGCAGCTCGGGACTAGCGGGGGACAATGAGCAGTTCTTC.

The chain combines TRBV2 with TRBJ2-7; possible D gene TRBD1, 6 bases. Germline CDR1 SNHLY, CDR2 FYNNEI. The CDR3 sequence is 18 residues long. With 3 bases removed from V and 0 bases from J, the gap between germline ends came to 21 bases. The CDR3 spells CASSDPVRTVPNSYEQYF. The DNA for the CDR3 is TGTGCCAGCAGTGACCCGGTGAGGACAGTCCCCAACTCCTACGAGCAGTACTTC. Full variable domain (rest looked up from reference TRBV2 and TRBJ2-7): EPEVTQTPSHQVTQMGQEVILRCVPISNHLYFYWYRQILGQKVEFLVSFYNNEISEKSEIFDDQFSVERPDGSNFTLKIRSTKLEDSAMYFCASSDPVRTVPNSYEQYFGPGTRLTVT.

This clone has a handful of counts. The chain recombines TRBV6-2 or TRBV6-3 with TRBJ2-1, with 8 bases identical to TRBD2. The V gene's germline CDR1 is MNHEY and CDR2 SVGEGT. Unmatched junction bases numbered 9, after V lost 6 bases and J lost 5 bases. The CDR3 runs to 15 residues. The chain's CDR3 is CASSPGGVVDNEQFF. The CDR3 nucleotides read TGTGCCAGCAGCCCCGGGGGGGTTGTTGACAATGAGCAGTTCTTC.

The CDR3, as DNA: TGTGCCAGCAAAGGAAGCGGGGAGAACCAAGAGACCCAGTACTTC. Protein: CASKGSGENQETQYF. This chain uses TRBV3-1 (or the pseudogene TRBV3-2) with TRBJ2-5; 7 positions match TRBD2. CDR1 and CDR2 from the germline V gene are LGHDT and YNNKEL (reference sequence). The V gene end was trimmed by 7 bases and the J gene end by 0 bases; junction bases not matched to a gene: 8. This CDR3 has 15 residues.

This chain connects TRBV9 to TRBJ1-1, with D hard to call. The CDR3 runs 13 residues. Germline V lookup: CDR1 SGDLS, CDR2 YYNGEE. Trimming removed 4 bases at V and 1 base at J, with 8 bases between. The CDR3 coding sequence is TGTGCCAGCAGCACTGGTCAGAACACTGAAGCTTTCTTT. It translates to CASSTGQNTEAFF. The whole variable domain, remainder taken from reference TRBV9 and TRBJ1-1, is DSGVTQTPKHLITATGQRVTLRCSPRSGDLSVYWYQQSLDQGLQFLIQYYNGEERAKGNILERFSAQQFPDLHSELNLSSLELGDSALYFCASSTGQNTEAFFGQGTRLTVV.

J is TRBJ2-7 and V is TRBV9; 7 nucleotides agree with TRBD1. The V gene end was trimmed by 3 bases and the J gene end by 2 bases; junction bases not matched to a gene: 5. Germline values: CDR1 SGDLS, CDR2 YYNGEE. This CDR3 has 14 residues. CDR3 coding DNA: TGTGCCAGCAGCGCCGGGACAGCCACCTACGAGCAGTACTTC. The encoded protein is CASSAGTATYEQYF.

The V call is TRBV19, the J call TRBJ2-5; weak D call: TRBD1 (6 bases). Germline assignment: CDR1 LNHDA and CDR2 SQIVND (reference sequence). The V gene lost 8 bases and the J gene lost 5 bases, with 15 bases spanning the gap. The CDR3 has 13 amino acids. CDR3 in amino acids: CASGTKRVETQYF. DNA for the CDR3: TGTGCCAGTGGGACAAAACGAGTGGAGACCCAGTACTTC.

The rearrangement links TRBV6-5 to TRBJ2-1, with 9 bases lining up with TRBD2. The CDR3 is 15 residues long. CDR1 is MNHEY and CDR2 is SVGAGI in the germline V gene. V lost 6 bases and J lost 4; bases outside the gene matches: 7. CDR3 coding DNA: TGTGCCAGCAGGGTTCGGACTAGCGCGTACAATGAGCAGTTCTTC. This gives the protein CASRVRTSAYNEQFF.

The table lists this clone with a count of one. This chain connects TRBV5-1 to TRBJ2-1; a possible D gene is TRBD1 (5 bases). The CDR3 is made up of 12 amino acids. Germline V gene sequence: CDR1 SGHRS, CDR2 YFSETQ. The germline V and J ends were trimmed by 4 bases and 6 bases, with 8 bases remaining between them. In nucleotides, the CDR3 is TGCGCCAGCAGCCCCCAGGGCAATGAGCAGTTCTTC. Protein product: CASSPQGNEQFF.

This clone has just a few counts. The genes are TRBV19 and TRBJ1-5; perhaps TRBD1 as D (6 bases). The V end lost 9 bases, the J end lost 3 bases, and 15 bases lay between the germline ends. The CDR3 spans 14 residues. Germline V gene lookup returns CDR1 LNHDA and CDR2 SQIVND (reference sequence). The CDR3 is CASGPTGTNQPQHF. In DNA form, the CDR3 reads TGTGCCAGCGGACCCACAGGGACCAATCAGCCCCAGCATTTT.

The V and J genes are TRBV27 and TRBJ2-5; D is unclear. The CDR3 has 15 residues. Germline V gene sequence: CDR1 MNHEY, CDR2 SMNVEV (reference sequence). Trimming took off 4 bases at V and 0 bases at J, with 12 bases between the two ends. CDR3 sequence: CASSSLNEYQETQYF. The CDR3, as DNA: TGTGCCAGCAGTTCTCTCAACGAGTACCAAGAGACCCAGTACTTC.

This chain uses TRBV7-2 with TRBJ2-2, with D possibly TRBD1 on 5 matching bases. The CDR3 has 13 residues. Between the trimmed V and J ends, which lost 5 bases and 6 bases, there was a span of 10 bases. The germline V gene encodes CDR1 SGHTA and CDR2 FQGNSA. CDR3 loop: CASSRDRPGELFF. CDR3 nucleotide sequence: TGTGCCAGCAGCCGCGACAGACCCGGGGAGCTGTTTTTT.

V and J are TRBV10-3 and TRBJ2-2; D possibly corresponds to TRBD1 (6 bases). CDR3 length: 14 residues. Trimming removed 4 bases from V and 0 bases from J, with 6 bases in between. The germline gives CDR1 ENHRY, CDR2 SYGVKD. CDR3 sequence (DNA): TGTGCCATCAGTGGGACAGCGAACACCGGGGAGCTGTTTTTT. This codes for CAISGTANTGELFF.

A single count supports this clone. The chain carries TRBV19 and TRBJ2-7, with a possible D match to TRBD1 (5 bases). Trimming pared 4 bases from V and 0 bases from J, leaving 13 bases between. Germline-derived CDR1 and CDR2 are LNHDA and SQIVND (reference sequence). This CDR3 spans 15 amino acids. The CDR3 loop reads CASSTGRTPSYEQYF. CDR3 DNA: TGTGCCAGTAGTACCGGCCGGACACCCTCCTACGAGCAGTACTTC.

The V and J genes are TRBV19 and TRBJ2-7; 9 bases align to TRBD1. In germline, CDR1 is LNHDA, CDR2 SQIVND (reference sequence). The CDR3 is 15 amino acids. V lost 4 bases and J lost 5; bases outside the gene matches: 9. The CDR3 reads CASSRGDRDYHEQYF. As DNA, the CDR3 is TGTGCCAGTAGTAGAGGGGACAGGGATTACCACGAGCAGTACTTC.

This chain connects TRBV6-5 to TRBJ1-1; no definite D call. Germline V gene lookup returns CDR1 MNHEY and CDR2 SVGAGI. The V and J ends lost 6 bases and 5 bases respectively, with 7 bases between them. The CDR3 consists of 11 residues. The CDR3 protein is CASRAETEAFF. The DNA of the CDR3 is TGTGCCAGCAGAGCGGAGACTGAAGCTTTCTTT.

The chain combines TRBV7-9 with TRBJ1-6; D perhaps matches TRBD1 (6 bases). The V and J ends lost 3 bases and 5 bases respectively, with 8 bases between them. CDR1 SEHNR and CDR2 FQNEAQ come from the germline V gene (reference sequence). The CDR3 runs 14 residues. The CDR3 here is CASSFGQNNSPLHF. CDR3 coding DNA: TGTGCCAGCAGCTTTGGACAGAATAATTCACCCCTCCACTTT. Variable domain in full (rest from reference TRBV7-9 and TRBJ1-6): DTGVSQNPRHKITKRGQNVTFRCDPISEHNRLYWYRQTLGQGPEFLTYFQNEAQLEKSRLLSDRFSAERPKGSFSTLEIQRTEQGDSAMYLCASSFGQNNSPLHFGNGTRLTVT.